The 27 T cell receptor beta chains below were found in one sample sequenced in a study of blood T cell repertoires in COVID-19 (dated by TCRdb to 2018 to 2021). Receptors were amplified or captured by the immunoSEQ multiplex PCR assay. TCRdb took this table from immuneACCESS and kept in-frame rearrangements with V and J called. Such tables lack part of the clones; where checked against another copy, unresolved V genes explain under half of the gap, and the rest is unexplained. The sample table records about 190,000 clones; more than 85% of these occur just once. The ten largest clones add up to about 2.5% of the sample. Source material: peripheral blood. Every receptor here comes from a man aged 35-49 years with active or convalescent COVID-19.

The J gene is TRBJ1-4, the V gene TRBV3-1 (or the pseudogene TRBV3-2); TRBD1 might be the D (6 bases). This CDR3 has 14 residues. In germline, CDR1 is LGHDT, CDR2 YNNKEL (reference sequence). V lost 4 bases and J lost 7, with 13 bases in between. The CDR3 DNA reads TGTGCCAGCAGCCGGGGGCCCGGCGGTGAAAAACTGTTTTTT. Translating it yields CASSRGPGGEKLFF.

The rearrangement uses TRBV7-3 and TRBJ2-1, with 10 positions matching TRBD1. In germline, CDR1 is SGHTA, CDR2 FQGTGA. This CDR3 contains 14 residues. After removal of 3 bases from V and 9 bases from J, the junction contained 5 bases not matched to a gene. CDR3 sequence reads: CASSFDWTGGEQFF. The CDR3 DNA reads as TGTGCCAGCAGCTTCGACTGGACAGGGGGTGAGCAGTTCTTC.

V and J are TRBV7-8 and TRBJ2-1, with a possible D match to TRBD1 (6 bases). This CDR3 spans 13 amino acids. The V gene lost 5 bases and the J gene lost 4 bases, with 9 bases spanning the gap. CDR1 and CDR2 (germline): SGHVS, FQNEAQ. CDR3 in amino acids: CASSVDRYNEQFF. The CDR3 nucleotides read TGTGCCAGCAGCGTCGACAGGTACAATGAGCAGTTCTTC.

This rearrangement joins TRBV12-3 or TRBV12-4 to TRBJ1-2; TRBD1 aligns across 7 bases. J lost 4 bases, V lost 3 bases, and 2 bases had no gene match. CDR3 length equals 13 residues. CDR3 nucleotide sequence: TGTGCCAGCAGTTTCCAGGGGGTCTATGGCTACACCTTC. This translates into CASSFQGVYGYTF.

This chain connects TRBV7-8 to TRBJ1-3, with 9 bases identical to TRBD1. Germline lookup yields CDR1 SGHVS and CDR2 FQNEAQ. The CDR3 is made up of 16 amino acids. Losses at the gene ends were 6 bases for V and 3 bases for J; bases not matched to a gene: 9. In DNA form, the CDR3 reads TGTGCCAGCAGGTCTTACCGGGACAGGGATGGAAACACCATATATTTT. This gives the protein CASRSYRDRDGNTIYF.

The genes are TRBV9 and TRBJ2-7; tentative D call: TRBD1 (5 bases). The germline V gene encodes CDR1 SGDLS and CDR2 YYNGEE. The CDR3 spans 15 residues. The V gene lost 0 bases and the J gene lost 4 bases, with 14 bases spanning the gap. CDR3 loop: CASSVGQGSGYEQYF. DNA of the CDR3: TGTGCCAGCAGCGTAGGCCAGGGAAGTGGGTACGAGCAGTACTTC.

The chain employs TRBV7-9 and TRBJ2-7; TRBD1 agrees at 7 bases. Trimming removed 4 bases from V and 0 bases from J; junction bases left unmatched: 0. The length of the CDR3 is 13 residues. The germline CDR1 and CDR2 sequences are SEHNR and FQNEAQ (reference sequence). The CDR3 loop reads CASSWTGSYEQYF. The CDR3 coding sequence is TGTGCCAGCAGCTGGACAGGCTCCTACGAGCAGTACTTC.

V is TRBV2 and J is TRBJ1-1; the D gene is possibly TRBD1 (6 bases). The CDR3 runs 14 residues. V lost 7 bases and J 2 bases, leaving 14 bases between the germline ends. Germline assignment: CDR1 SNHLY and CDR2 FYNNEI. Here the CDR3 DNA reads TGTGCCAGCATCCGACAGGAGAGTAACACTGAAGCTTTCTTT. It is translated as CASIRQESNTEAFF.

The chain uses TRBV2 and TRBJ2-1; 7 positions match TRBD2. CDR3 length: 14 residues. CDR1 SNHLY and CDR2 FYNNEI come from the germline V gene. Germline trimming cut 6 bases from V and 2 bases from J; bases unmatched to any gene: 4. CDR3 nucleotides: TGTGCCAGCAGAGGCGGGGGACCCTACAATGAGCAGTTCTTC. This codes for CASRGGGPYNEQFF.

This sequence joins TRBV13 and TRBJ2-5; no reliable D call. The CDR3 contains 14 residues. Germline values: CDR1 PRHDT, CDR2 FYEKMQ (reference sequence). The V and J ends lost 4 bases and 3 bases respectively, with 12 bases between them. CDR3 protein: CASSSAGAEETQYF. In nucleotides, the CDR3 is TGTGCCAGCAGCTCCGCCGGAGCAGAAGAGACCCAGTACTTC. Full variable domain (missing parts from reference TRBV13 and TRBJ2-5): AAGVIQSPRHLIKEKRETATLKCYPIPRHDTVYWYQQGPGQDPQFLISFYEKMQSDKGSIPDRFSAQQFSDYHSELNMSSLELGDSALYFCASSSAGAEETQYFGPGTRLLVL.

This clone was counted a few times. Written as DNA, the CDR3 is TGTGCCAGCTCACCCGTAGGGGACACCGGGGAGCTGTTTTTT. Protein product: CASSPVGDTGELFF. The chain employs TRBV18 and TRBJ2-2, with D perhaps matching TRBD1 (5 bases). CDR1 and CDR2 from the germline V gene are KGHSH and LQKENI. The V end lost 3 bases, the J end lost 3 bases, and 8 bases lay between the germline ends. The CDR3 totals 14 residues.

The chain couples TRBV7-8 to TRBJ1-6, with D possibly TRBD1 on 6 matching bases. The length of the CDR3 is 17 residues. V lost 0 bases and J 8 bases, leaving 17 bases between the germline ends. Germline lookup yields CDR1 SGHVS and CDR2 FQNEAQ. In DNA, the CDR3 is TGTGCCAGCAGCTTAGCGAGGACAGTGCGTAGGGATTCACCCCTCCACTTT. Protein sequence: CASSLARTVRRDSPLHF.

This clone was observed a single time. V is TRBV10-3 and J is TRBJ1-6; 10 positions agree with TRBD1. Germline trimming cut 10 bases from V and 6 bases from J; bases unmatched to any gene: 6. CDR1 is ENHRY, CDR2 SYGVKD, per germline. The CDR3 is 14 residues long. The CDR3 sequence: CATGGTGVNSPLHF. The CDR3 nucleotides are TGTGCCACCGGAGGGACAGGGGTTAATTCACCCCTCCACTTT.

The gene calls are TRBV10-3 and TRBJ1-1; D perhaps matches TRBD1 (6 bases). With 6 bases removed from V and 8 bases from J, the gap between germline ends came to 13 bases. CDR3 length: 12 amino acids. CDR1 and CDR2 from the germline V gene are ENHRY and SYGVKD. The CDR3 protein is CAIRGTLFEAFF. The CDR3 DNA sequence: TGTGCCATCAGGGGGACACTCTTCGAAGCTTTCTTT.

J is TRBJ2-2 and V is TRBV7-3; 9 bases align to TRBD2. CDR3 length: 17 amino acids. V lost 5 bases, J lost 7 bases, and 14 bases stayed unmatched. CDR1 SGHTA and CDR2 FQGTGA come from the germline V gene. The CDR3 DNA reads as TGTGCCAGCAGCCCCCAAGGGGGTAGCGGGGGCATCGGGGAGCTGTTTTTT. It yields the protein CASSPQGGSGGIGELFF.

The V gene is TRBV2, the J gene TRBJ1-5; 9 nucleotides line up with TRBD1. This CDR3 region has 15 residues. The ends lost 5 bases at V and 1 base at J; junction bases unmatched: 3. CDR1 is SNHLY, CDR2 FYNNEI, per germline. In DNA, the CDR3 is TGTGCCAGCAGTCGGGACAGGGCGAGCAATCAGCCCCAGCATTTT. Protein product: CASSRDRASNQPQHF.

J is TRBJ2-1 and V is TRBV9; 8 bases fit TRBD2. V was clipped by 6 bases and J by 4 bases; unmatched bases: 9. The CDR3 length is 15 residues. Germline CDR1 is SGDLS and CDR2 is YYNGEE. The CDR3 protein is CASTAGTSSYNEQFF. In DNA form, the CDR3 reads TGTGCCAGCACAGCCGGGACTAGTTCTTACAATGAGCAGTTCTTC.

The chain is built from TRBV11-2 and TRBJ1-3; TRBD1 matches at 9 bases. CDR3 length: 15 residues. Germline lookup yields CDR1 SGHAT and CDR2 FQNNGV. J gave up 4 bases and V 1 base, and 2 bases lay outside the gene matches. DNA for the CDR3: TGTGCCAGCAGCTTAGGGACAGGGGCCGGAAACACCATATATTTT. It yields the protein CASSLGTGAGNTIYF.

This chain connects TRBV12-5 to TRBJ2-7; 10 bases are shared with TRBD2. This CDR3 contains 13 residues. The V gene's germline CDR1 is LGHNT and CDR2 FRNRAP. V shed 9 bases and J 4 bases; nucleotides not matched to a gene: 6. The CDR3 protein is CASTGTSEYEQYF. In DNA, the CDR3 is TGTGCTAGCACCGGGACTAGCGAGTACGAGCAGTACTTC.

The chain joins TRBV7-2 to TRBJ2-1; 8 nucleotides agree with TRBD1. The CDR3 spans 14 residues. Germline CDR1 reads SGHTA; CDR2 reads FQGNSA. V lost 5 bases and J lost 8; bases outside the gene matches: 8. Written as DNA, the CDR3 is TGTGCCAGCAGCGGCCGGACAGGGATCGATGAGCAGTTCTTC. Its translation: CASSGRTGIDEQFF.

The V and J genes are TRBV5-1 and TRBJ2-1; D perhaps matches TRBD1 (7 bases). The CDR3 spans 16 residues. The V gene's germline CDR1 is SGHRS and CDR2 YFSETQ. With 1 base removed from V and 3 bases from J, the gap between germline ends came to 14 bases. CDR3 loop: CASSLSAGTVYNEQFF. In DNA form, the CDR3 reads TGCGCCAGCAGCTTGTCGGCGGGGACAGTCTACAATGAGCAGTTCTTC.

The gene calls are TRBV2 and TRBJ2-1, with 8 positions matching TRBD2. CDR1 is SNHLY, CDR2 FYNNEI, per germline. The CDR3 covers 15 residues. J was trimmed by 9 bases and V by 11 bases; bases with no gene match: 18. The CDR3 loop reads CASRGQAGDAGEQFF. The DNA for the CDR3 is TGTGCCTCCCGCGGCCAAGCGGGGGATGCAGGTGAGCAGTTCTTC.

This clone was picked up one time. This rearrangement joins TRBV24-1 to TRBJ1-5, with D perhaps matching TRBD1 (5 bases). V was clipped by 1 base and J by 2 bases, with 5 bases between them. Germline CDR1 KGHDR, CDR2 SFDVKD. CDR3 length: 14 amino acids. This CDR3 is CATSDLGGNQPQHF. CDR3 DNA sequence: TGTGCCACCAGTGATTTAGGGGGCAATCAGCCCCAGCATTTT.

The rearrangement uses TRBV19 and TRBJ2-1; 8 nucleotides agree with TRBD2. Trimming removed 8 bases from V and 11 bases from J; junction bases left unmatched: 11. The CDR3 sequence is 13 residues long. Germline CDR1 reads LNHDA; CDR2 reads SQIVND (reference sequence). The CDR3 DNA reads TGTGCCAGTGGAGGGGCTAGCGGGCCTAAGCAGTTCTTC. Its protein product is CASGGASGPKQFF.

The chain uses TRBV2 and TRBJ2-2, with 7 nucleotides matching TRBD1. The J segment lost 4 bases and the V segment lost 10 bases, leaving 15 bases of the junction unmatched. Germline V CDR1 and CDR2: SNHLY, FYNNEI. This CDR3 spans 16 amino acids. The CDR3 here is CAIPGAQGDVTGELFF. CDR3 DNA sequence: TGTGCCATCCCAGGAGCCCAGGGGGACGTCACCGGGGAGCTGTTTTTT.

The chain carries TRBV19 and TRBJ1-3; 9 bases are a match to TRBD1. This CDR3 is 16 amino acids long. Trimming cost V 6 bases and J 1 base; bases outside gene matches: 7. Germline V lookup: CDR1 LNHDA, CDR2 SQIVND (reference sequence). Here the CDR3 reads CASSPSGTGSGNTIYF. The CDR3 DNA is TGTGCCAGTAGCCCATCTGGGACAGGGTCTGGAAACACCATATATTTT.

The CDR3 DNA is TGCGCCAGCAGCGGCCGGGACAGGGGGCACACCATATATTTT. Translation: CASSGRDRGHTIYF. V is TRBV5-1 and J is TRBJ1-3; the match to TRBD1 covers 12 bases. Per the germline V gene, CDR1 is SGHRS and CDR2 is YFSETQ. The ends lost 4 bases at V and 8 bases at J; junction bases unmatched: 4. The CDR3 is 14 amino acids.